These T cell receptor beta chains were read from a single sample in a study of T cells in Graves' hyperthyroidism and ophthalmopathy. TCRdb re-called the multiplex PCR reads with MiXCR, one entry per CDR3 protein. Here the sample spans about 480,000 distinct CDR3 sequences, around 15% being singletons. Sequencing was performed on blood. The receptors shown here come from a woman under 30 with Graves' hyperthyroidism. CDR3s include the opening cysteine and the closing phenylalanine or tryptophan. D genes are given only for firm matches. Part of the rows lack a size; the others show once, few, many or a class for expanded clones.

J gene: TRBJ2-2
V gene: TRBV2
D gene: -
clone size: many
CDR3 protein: CASSYTTGELFF
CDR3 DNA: TGTGCCAGCAGTTACACCACCGGGGAGCTGTTTTTT

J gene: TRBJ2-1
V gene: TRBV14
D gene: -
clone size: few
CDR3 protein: CASSQIRGWHNEQFF
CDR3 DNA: TGTGCCAGCAGCCAAATCAGGGGATGGCACAATGAGCAGTTCTTC

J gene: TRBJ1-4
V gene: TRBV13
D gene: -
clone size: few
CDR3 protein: CASSLQDEKLFF
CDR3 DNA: TGTGCCAGCAGCCTCCAGGATGAAAAACTGTTTTTT

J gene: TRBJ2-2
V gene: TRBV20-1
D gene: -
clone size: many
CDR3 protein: CSARTPNTGELFF
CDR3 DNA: TGCAGTGCTAGAACCCCGAACACCGGGGAGCTGTTTTTT

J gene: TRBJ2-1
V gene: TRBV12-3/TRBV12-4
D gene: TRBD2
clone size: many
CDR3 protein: CASTLGGGSRNEQFF
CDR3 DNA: TGTGCCAGCACCCTAGGTGGCGGGAGTAGGAATGAGCAGTTCTTC

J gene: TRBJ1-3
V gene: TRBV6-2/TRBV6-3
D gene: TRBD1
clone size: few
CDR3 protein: CASSYSAGTGLFETGNTIYF
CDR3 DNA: TGTGCCAGCAGTTACTCCGCCGGGACAGGGTTATTCGAGACTGGAAACACCATATATTTT

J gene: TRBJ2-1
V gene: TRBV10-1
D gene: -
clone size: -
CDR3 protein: CASSESYPGGLAPYNEQFF
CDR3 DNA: TGCGCCAGCAGTGAGTCTTACCCCGGCGGGCTAGCACCCTACAATGAGCAGTTCTTC

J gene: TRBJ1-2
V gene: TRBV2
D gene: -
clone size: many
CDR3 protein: CASSERGGPTTYGYTF
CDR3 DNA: TGTGCCAGCAGTGAGAGGGGGGGCCCAACAACCTATGGCTACACCTTC

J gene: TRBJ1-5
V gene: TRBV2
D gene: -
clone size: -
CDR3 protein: CASSIQPHSNQPQHF
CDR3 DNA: TGTGCCAGCAGTATTCAGCCTCATAGCAATCAGCCCCAGCATTTT

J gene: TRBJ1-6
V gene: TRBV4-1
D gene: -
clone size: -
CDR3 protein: CASSQESGRGSPLHF
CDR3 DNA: TGCGCCAGCAGCCAAGAATCAGGGAGGGGTTCACCCCTCCACTTT

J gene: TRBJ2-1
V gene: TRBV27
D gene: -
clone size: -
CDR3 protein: CVSSLPTIWGNEQFF
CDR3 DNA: TGTGTCAGCAGTTTGCCGACCATATGGGGCAATGAGCAGTTCTTC

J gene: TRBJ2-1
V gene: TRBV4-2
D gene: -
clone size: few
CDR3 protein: CASSLSRDPAYNEQFF
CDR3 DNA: TGTGCCAGCAGCCTTTCCCGGGACCCCGCCTACAATGAGCAGTTCTTC

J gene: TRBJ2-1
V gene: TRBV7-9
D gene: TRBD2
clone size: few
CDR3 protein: CASSLLAGALNEQFF
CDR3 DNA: TGTGCCAGCAGCCTTCTAGCGGGAGCTTTAAATGAGCAGTTCTTC

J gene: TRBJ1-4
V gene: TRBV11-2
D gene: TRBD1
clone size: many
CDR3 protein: CASSLYSGRGVEKLFF
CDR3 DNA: TGTGCCAGCAGCTTATATTCGGGCAGGGGGGTTGAAAAACTGTTTTTT

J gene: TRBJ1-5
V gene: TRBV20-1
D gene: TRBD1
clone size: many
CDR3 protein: CSAVGVTGGALQPQHF
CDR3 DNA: TGCAGTGCGGTCGGGGTCACAGGGGGCGCACTTCAGCCCCAGCATTTT

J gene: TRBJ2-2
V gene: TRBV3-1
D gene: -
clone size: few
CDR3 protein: CASSPTGNGELFF
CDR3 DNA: TGTGCCAGCAGCCCCACGGGTAACGGGGAGCTGTTTTTT

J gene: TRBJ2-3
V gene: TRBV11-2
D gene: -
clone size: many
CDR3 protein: CASRTIRTDTQYF
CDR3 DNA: TGTGCCAGCAGGACTATTAGGACAGATACGCAGTATTTT

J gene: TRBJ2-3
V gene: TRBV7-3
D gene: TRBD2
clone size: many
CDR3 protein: CASSPTSGTKDTQYF
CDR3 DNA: TGTGCCAGCAGCCCGACTAGCGGGACAAAAGATACGCAGTATTTT

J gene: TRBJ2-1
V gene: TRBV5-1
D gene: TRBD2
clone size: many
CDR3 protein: CASSSNGGLAANEQFF
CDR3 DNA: TGCGCCAGCAGCTCGAACGGAGGACTAGCGGCGAATGAGCAGTTCTTC

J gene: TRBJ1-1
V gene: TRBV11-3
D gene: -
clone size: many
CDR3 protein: CASSLVGGGSTEAFF
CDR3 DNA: TGTGCCAGCAGCTTAGTTGGGGGGGGGAGCACTGAAGCTTTCTTT

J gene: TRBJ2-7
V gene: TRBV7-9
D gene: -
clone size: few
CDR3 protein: CASSAQDGHYEQYF
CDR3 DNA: TGTGCCAGCAGCGCCCAGGACGGGCACTACGAGCAGTACTTC

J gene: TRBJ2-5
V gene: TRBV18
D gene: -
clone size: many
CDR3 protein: CASSPPGKSETQYF
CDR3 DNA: TGTGCCAGCTCACCACCAGGGAAATCGGAGACCCAGTACTTC

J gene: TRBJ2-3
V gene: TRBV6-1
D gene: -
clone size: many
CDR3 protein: CASSEHLDTQYF
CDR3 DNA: TGTGCCAGCAGTGAACATCTAGATACGCAGTATTTT

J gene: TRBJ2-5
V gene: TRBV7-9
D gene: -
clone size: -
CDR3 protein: CASSLVDPETQYF
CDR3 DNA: TGTGCCAGCAGCTTAGTTGACCCGGAGACCCAGTACTTC

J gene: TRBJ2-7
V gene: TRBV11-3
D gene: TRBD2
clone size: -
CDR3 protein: CASSSPLAGATCEQYF
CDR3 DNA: TGTGCCAGCAGCTCTCCCCTAGCGGGAGCCACCTGCGAGCAGTACTTC

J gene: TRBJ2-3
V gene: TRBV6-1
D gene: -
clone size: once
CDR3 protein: CASKRSGLPDTQYF
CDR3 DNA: TGTGCCAGCAAGCGGTCAGGGTTACCAGATACGCAGTATTTT

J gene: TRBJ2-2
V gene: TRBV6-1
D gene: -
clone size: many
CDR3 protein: CASSERYGQYTGELFF
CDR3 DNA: TGTGCCAGCAGTGAACGGTACGGACAGTACACCGGGGAGCTGTTTTTT

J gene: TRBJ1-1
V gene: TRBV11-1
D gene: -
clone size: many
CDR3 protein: CASDDEIGRAEAFF
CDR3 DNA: TGTGCCAGCGATGACGAAATCGGGAGGGCTGAAGCTTTCTTT

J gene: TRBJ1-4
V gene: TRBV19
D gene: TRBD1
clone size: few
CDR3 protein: CASSGGQEGEKLFF
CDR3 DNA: TGTGCCAGTAGTGGCGGACAGGAAGGTGAAAAACTGTTTTTT

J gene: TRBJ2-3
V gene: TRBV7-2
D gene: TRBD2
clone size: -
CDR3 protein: CASSTTSGSGDTQYF
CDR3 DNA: TGTGCCAGCAGCACAACTAGCGGGAGTGGAGATACGCAGTATTTT

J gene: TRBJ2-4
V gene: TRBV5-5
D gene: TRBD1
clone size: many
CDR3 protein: CASSLETGVDIQYF
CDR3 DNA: TGTGCCAGCAGCTTGGAGACAGGGGTCGACATTCAGTACTTC

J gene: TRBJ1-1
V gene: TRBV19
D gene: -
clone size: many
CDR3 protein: CASSGRTAKEAFF
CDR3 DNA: TGTGCCAGTAGCGGAAGGACAGCCAAGGAAGCTTTCTTT

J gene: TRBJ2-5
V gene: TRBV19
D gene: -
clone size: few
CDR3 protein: CASKVGGPGTQYF
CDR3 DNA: TGTGCCAGTAAGGTTGGAGGCCCAGGGACCCAGTACTTC

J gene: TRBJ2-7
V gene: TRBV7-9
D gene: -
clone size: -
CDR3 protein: CASSPRDFNSYEQYF
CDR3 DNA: TGTGCCAGCAGCCCGAGGGACTTTAACTCCTACGAGCAGTACTTC

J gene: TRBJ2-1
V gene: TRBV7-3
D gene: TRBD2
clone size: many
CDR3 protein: CASSLGLVDYNEQFF
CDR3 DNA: TGTGCCAGCAGCTTGGGACTAGTTGACTACAATGAGCAGTTCTTC

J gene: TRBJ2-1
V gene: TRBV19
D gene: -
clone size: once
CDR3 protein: CASSKGLEQFF
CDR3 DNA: TGTGCCAGTAGTAAGGGCTTGGAGCAGTTCTTC

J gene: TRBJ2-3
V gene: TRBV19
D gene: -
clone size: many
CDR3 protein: CASSQGDTQYF
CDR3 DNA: TGTGCCAGTAGCCAGGGGGATACGCAGTATTTT

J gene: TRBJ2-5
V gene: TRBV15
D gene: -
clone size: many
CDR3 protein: CATSRYLQETQYF
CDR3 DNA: TGTGCCACCAGCAGGTATCTCCAAGAGACCCAGTACTTC

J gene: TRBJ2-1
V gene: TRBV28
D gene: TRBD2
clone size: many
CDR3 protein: CASNRGAGINEQFF
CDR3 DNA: TGTGCCAGCAACCGAGGAGCGGGAATCAATGAGCAGTTCTTC